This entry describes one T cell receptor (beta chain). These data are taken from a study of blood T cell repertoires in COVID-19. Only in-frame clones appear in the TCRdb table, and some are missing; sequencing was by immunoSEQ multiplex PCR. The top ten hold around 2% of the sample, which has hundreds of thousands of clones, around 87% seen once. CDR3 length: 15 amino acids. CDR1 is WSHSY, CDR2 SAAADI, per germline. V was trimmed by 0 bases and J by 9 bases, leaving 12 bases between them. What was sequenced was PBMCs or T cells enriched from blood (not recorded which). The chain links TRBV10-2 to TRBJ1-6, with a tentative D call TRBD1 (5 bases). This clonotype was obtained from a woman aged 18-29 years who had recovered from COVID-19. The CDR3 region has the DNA TGCGCCAGCAGTGAGTCGGCGCAGGGAACTTCACCCCTCCACTTT. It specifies CASSESAQGTSPLHF.